A selection of T cell receptor beta chains follows, all from one sample in a study of T cells after yellow fever vaccination. TCRdb re-called the 5' RACE reads through MiXCR, storing one row per CDR3 protein. The sample records about 220,000 distinct CDR3 sequences, 3% to 4% being singletons. Sequenced here: CD4+ T cells sorted from PBMCs, sampled 10 days after the yellow fever booster vaccination. These receptors originate from a man between 18 and 35 years old who received the YFV17D yellow fever vaccine. Both conserved end residues are part of each CDR3. Fields, in order: CDR3 DNA, CDR3 protein, V gene, D gene, clone size, J gene. The D gene is left open where the match is weak. Where a row states a size, it is once, few, many or the class of an expanded clone; other rows omit it.

TGTGCCAGCAGTACGGACTTTTCGAACACTGAAGCTTTCTTT | CASSTDFSNTEAFF | TRBV6-6 | NA | NA | TRBJ1-1
TGCAGCGTTGGGTCACTAGCGGGAGAGACCCAGTACTTC | CSVGSLAGETQYF | TRBV29-1 | TRBD2 | few | TRBJ2-5
TGTGCCAGCAGTTTATTGGGGGCTAAGCAGTACTTC | CASSLLGAKQYF | TRBV12-3/TRBV12-4 | NA | NA | TRBJ2-7
TGCAGTGCTAGACAACAGGTTATGAACACTGAAGCTTTCTTT | CSARQQVMNTEAFF | TRBV20-1 | NA | many | TRBJ1-1
TGTGCCAGCAGCCCGCTTTGGACAGGGCTTTATTCACCCCTCCACTTT | CASSPLWTGLYSPLHF | TRBV7-9 | TRBD1 | few | TRBJ1-6
TGTGCCAGCAGCTTAAGAGGGGATGGCGGAGAGACCCAGTACTTC | CASSLRGDGGETQYF | TRBV7-2 | NA | NA | TRBJ2-5
TGCGCCAGCAGCTTAGAGCCGGGCTACTCCTACGAGCAGTACTTC | CASSLEPGYSYEQYF | TRBV5-1 | NA | many | TRBJ2-7
TGCGCCAGCAGCATCGCCGGGACAGGGACGCAGTATTTT | CASSIAGTGTQYF | TRBV5-1 | TRBD1 | many | TRBJ2-3
TGTGCCAGCAGCTTAGCCAGTACACCACCCCTCCACTTT | CASSLASTPPLHF | TRBV7-2 | NA | many | TRBJ1-6
TGCGCCAGCAGCGTCGGCGGGGGCCTCACAGATACGCAGTATTTT | CASSVGGGLTDTQYF | TRBV5-1 | NA | NA | TRBJ2-3
TGTGCCAGCAGCGTAGCGGGAAATGGCTACACCTTC | CASSVAGNGYTF | TRBV9 | NA | few | TRBJ1-2
TGTGCCAGCGCTCCGGGCTACAGAGTCGGTACGCAGTATTTT | CASAPGYRVGTQYF | TRBV28 | NA | NA | TRBJ2-3
TGTGCCAGCAGCTTAAGGACCAATCCGGCGAACTACGAGCAGTACTTC | CASSLRTNPANYEQYF | TRBV11-2 | NA | few | TRBJ2-7
TGTGCCAGCGCGGACATGGATGAAAAACTGTTTTTT | CASADMDEKLFF | TRBV9 | NA | few | TRBJ1-4
TGCGCCAGCAGCTACTCGCAAGGGGGAGATACGCAGTATTTT | CASSYSQGGDTQYF | TRBV4-1 | NA | many | TRBJ2-3
TGCAGCGTTGAAGGTTCGACAGAGAATAATGAAAAACTGTTTTTT | CSVEGSTENNEKLFF | TRBV29-1 | NA | many | TRBJ1-4
TGTGCCACCCGAGGGTGGTGGGGGGGCGACGAGCAGTACTTC | CATRGWWGGDEQYF | TRBV24-1 | NA | few | TRBJ2-7
TGTGCCAGCAGTTACAATACCGGACAGGGTCTGTTTTTT | CASSYNTGQGLFF | TRBV6-5 | TRBD1 | NA | TRBJ1-4
TGTGCCAGCAGGTCGACAGGGAGGGCTTTCTTT | CASRSTGRAFF | TRBV27 | TRBD1 | many | TRBJ1-1
TGTGCCAGCAGTGCAATCGACAGGCCAAATCAGCCCCAGCATTTT | CASSAIDRPNQPQHF | TRBV12-3/TRBV12-4 | NA | few | TRBJ1-5
TGCGCCAGCAGCCCCTGGGACAATAATTCTGGGGCCAACGTCCTGACTTTC | CASSPWDNNSGANVLTF | TRBV5-1 | NA | NA | TRBJ2-6
TGTGCCAGCAGCTCGGGACAGGGGGCTCGCGAGACCCAGTACTTC | CASSSGQGARETQYF | TRBV5-4 | TRBD1 | few | TRBJ2-5